This T cell receptor (beta chain) was sequenced for a study of OX40 agonist ivuxolimab in advanced cancers. About the research overall: Dose-escalation patients were diagnosed with hepatocellular carcinoma, melanoma, renal cell cancer or head and neck cancer.

This clone was observed once. Its antigen is unknown. The study's findings and limits: The study did not work out the antigen specificity of the expanded peripheral T cells. Some nonresponders additionally presented with little normalized T-cell clonal expansion.

The germline V gene has CDR1 SGDLS and CDR2 YYNGEE. V was pared by 5 bases and J by 6 bases, with 20 bases between. The CDR3 has 15 amino acids. Profiling relied on immunoSEQ multiplex PCR, and the TCRdb table lists in-frame clones only, not all of them. The repertoire has about 27,000 clones, approximately 90% of them found once; the top ten carry approximately 19%. The source of this sequence is an adult with an advanced solid tumor such as melanoma, head and neck, liver or kidney cancer. This material consisted of CD4+ or CD8+ T cells sorted from blood, taken in a trial of the OX40 agonist ivuxolimab. The chain recombines TRBV9 with TRBJ1-2, with D uncertain. This CDR3 is CASRRELGLTNGYTF. The CDR3 DNA reads as TGTGCCAGCAGGCGAGAATTAGGGCTAACTAATGGCTACACCTTC.